This TCR beta chain emerged from a study of cytomegalovirus exposure and HLA in healthy donors. The primer mix had 60 Vbeta and 13 Jbeta primers. TCRdb's copy holds only in-frame clones and misses some; the assay was immunoSEQ multiplex PCR. The sample lists 60,000 to 75,000 clones, more than 65% occurring once. The CDR3 loop spans 13 amino acids. CDR1 and CDR2 (germline): SEHNR, FQNEAQ (reference sequence). The V end lost 5 bases, the J end lost 5 bases, and 12 bases lay between the germline ends. Source material: PBMCs. This TCR was recovered from a woman between 25 and 40 years old in good health and CMV-seronegative. The V gene is TRBV7-9, the J gene TRBJ1-1; tentatively, D is TRBD1 (5 bases). The DNA for the CDR3 is TGTGCCAGCAGCCAGGGACTAGGGACTGAAGCTTTCTTT. The encoded protein is CASSQGLGTEAFF.